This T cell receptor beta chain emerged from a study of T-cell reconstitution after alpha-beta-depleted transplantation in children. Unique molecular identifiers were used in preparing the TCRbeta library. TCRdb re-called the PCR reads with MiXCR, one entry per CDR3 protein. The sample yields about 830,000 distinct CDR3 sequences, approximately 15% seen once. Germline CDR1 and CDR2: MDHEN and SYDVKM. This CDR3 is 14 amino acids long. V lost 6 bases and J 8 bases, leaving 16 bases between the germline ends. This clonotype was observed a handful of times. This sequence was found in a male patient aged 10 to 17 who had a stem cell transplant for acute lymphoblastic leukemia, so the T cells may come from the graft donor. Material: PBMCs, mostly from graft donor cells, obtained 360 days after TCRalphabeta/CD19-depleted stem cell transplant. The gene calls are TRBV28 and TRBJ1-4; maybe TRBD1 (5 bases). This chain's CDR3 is CASRPQIREEKLFF. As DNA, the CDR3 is TGTGCCAGCAGGCCCCAAATCAGGGAAGAAAAACTGTTTTTT.